These T cell receptor beta chains were read from a single sample in a study of T cells in Graves' hyperthyroidism and ophthalmopathy. TCRdb called the multiplex PCR reads again in MiXCR, with one record for every CDR3 protein. The sample lists 750,000 to 950,000 distinct CDR3 sequences, 38% seen once, with around 10% in the top ten. Sequencing used blood. Receptors were obtained from a man in his late teens or twenties with Graves' hyperthyroidism. The CDR3 runs from the conserved cysteine through the conserved F or W. Fields, in order: V gene, D gene, clone size, J gene, CDR3 DNA, CDR3 protein. D genes are given only for firm matches. For some rows the clone size is stated as once, few or many, or as a class when expanded; others skip it.

v_gene: TRBV19
d_gene: TRBD1
abundance: .
j_gene: TRBJ1-6
CDR3nt: TGTGCCAGTAGTCGCCAGGGGGCTTACTCCTATAATTCACCCCTCCACTTT
CDR3aa: CASSRQGAYSYNSPLHF

v_gene: TRBV20-1
d_gene: .
abundance: .
j_gene: TRBJ2-7
CDR3nt: TGCAGTGCTAGGGAGGCCCGTACCTACGAGCAGTACTTC
CDR3aa: CSAREARTYEQYF

v_gene: TRBV4-1
d_gene: .
abundance: .
j_gene: TRBJ1-5
CDR3nt: TGCGCCAGCAGCCCGGAAGATGGGAGCAATCAGCCCCAGCATTTT
CDR3aa: CASSPEDGSNQPQHF

v_gene: TRBV7-9
d_gene: TRBD1
abundance: many
j_gene: TRBJ2-7
CDR3nt: TGTGCCAGCAGCTTAGAAGGGACAGCAGGCTACGAGCAGTACTTC
CDR3aa: CASSLEGTAGYEQYF

v_gene: TRBV7-2
d_gene: TRBD2
abundance: .
j_gene: TRBJ2-2
CDR3nt: TGTGCCAGCAGCTTCAGACAAGCGGGAGACACCGGGGAGCTGTTTTTT
CDR3aa: CASSFRQAGDTGELFF

v_gene: TRBV6-4
d_gene: .
abundance: .
j_gene: TRBJ1-3
CDR3nt: TGTGCCAGCAGTCTTGAACAGTTAGGCTCTGGAAACACCATATATTTT
CDR3aa: CASSLEQLGSGNTIYF

v_gene: TRBV14
d_gene: .
abundance: .
j_gene: TRBJ1-1
CDR3nt: TGTGCCAGCAGCCAAGAGCCCCGGCACAGTATGAACACTGAAGCTTTCTTT
CDR3aa: CASSQEPRHSMNTEAFF

v_gene: TRBV2
d_gene: .
abundance: .
j_gene: TRBJ2-5
CDR3nt: TGTGCCAGCAGTCCTCCGGGAACCTCTTCCCAAGAGACCCAGTACTTC
CDR3aa: CASSPPGTSSQETQYF

v_gene: TRBV24-1
d_gene: TRBD1
abundance: once
j_gene: TRBJ1-6
CDR3nt: TGTGCCAGCAGTGATTTCACAGGGGACAGTTCACCCCTCCACTTT
CDR3aa: CASSDFTGDSSPLHF

v_gene: TRBV12-3/TRBV12-4
d_gene: .
abundance: .
j_gene: TRBJ1-5
CDR3nt: TGTGCCAGCAGTTTGGGGTCCATTAATCAGCCCCAGCATTTT
CDR3aa: CASSLGSINQPQHF

v_gene: TRBV10-3
d_gene: .
abundance: many
j_gene: TRBJ1-1
CDR3nt: TGTGCCATCAGTGACCAGGGCGAGGCAGCTTTCTTT
CDR3aa: CAISDQGEAAFF

v_gene: TRBV10-3
d_gene: .
abundance: .
j_gene: TRBJ2-7
CDR3nt: TGTGCCATCAGGGCAGGGACGGTCTACGAGCAGTACTTC
CDR3aa: CAIRAGTVYEQYF

v_gene: TRBV5-8
d_gene: .
abundance: .
j_gene: TRBJ1-5
CDR3nt: TGTGCCAGCAGCAAAGGGACGGGGATGAATAGCAATCAGCCCCAGCATTTT
CDR3aa: CASSKGTGMNSNQPQHF

v_gene: TRBV12-3/TRBV12-4
d_gene: .
abundance: .
j_gene: TRBJ1-5
CDR3nt: TGTGCCAGCAGTTTATCGGCTAGCAATCAGCCCCCGCATTTT
CDR3aa: CASSLSASNQPPHF

v_gene: TRBV12-3/TRBV12-4
d_gene: TRBD2
abundance: .
j_gene: TRBJ2-5
CDR3nt: TGTGCCAGCAGTTTAGCGCTTGGGGGAGGGGAACAAGAGACCCAGTACTTC
CDR3aa: CASSLALGGGEQETQYF

v_gene: TRBV25-1
d_gene: TRBD1
abundance: .
j_gene: TRBJ1-2
CDR3nt: TGTGCCAGCAGTGGACAGGGACGAGGAGGGGAATTCTATGGCTACACCTTC
CDR3aa: CASSGQGRGGEFYGYTF

v_gene: TRBV4-2
d_gene: TRBD2
abundance: .
j_gene: TRBJ2-6
CDR3nt: TGTGCCAGCAGCCACCCTAGCGGGAGGGCCGGTTCTGGGGCCAACGTCCTGACTTTC
CDR3aa: CASSHPSGRAGSGANVLTF

v_gene: TRBV13
d_gene: .
abundance: few
j_gene: TRBJ1-1
CDR3nt: TGTGCCAGCAGCTTATATGGGAGGAGCAGGGGTCTTGCTGAAGCTTTCTTT
CDR3aa: CASSLYGRSRGLAEAFF

v_gene: TRBV9
d_gene: TRBD2
abundance: .
j_gene: TRBJ2-5
CDR3nt: TGTGCCAGCAGCGGAATGACTAGCGGGCGAACTCAAGAGACCCAGTACTTC
CDR3aa: CASSGMTSGRTQETQYF

v_gene: TRBV29-1
d_gene: .
abundance: .
j_gene: TRBJ1-6
CDR3nt: TGCAGCGCTGGAGACAGACTAAATTCACCCCTCCACTTT
CDR3aa: CSAGDRLNSPLHF

v_gene: TRBV4-1
d_gene: .
abundance: .
j_gene: TRBJ2-6
CDR3nt: TGCGCCAGCAGCCAAGATCATGTCTCCGGGGCCAACGTCCTGACTTTC
CDR3aa: CASSQDHVSGANVLTF

v_gene: TRBV12-3/TRBV12-4
d_gene: .
abundance: .
j_gene: TRBJ2-7
CDR3nt: TGTGCCAGCAGTTTAGCGGGGAATCAGCCCCAGCAGTACTTC
CDR3aa: CASSLAGNQPQQYF

v_gene: TRBV7-2
d_gene: .
abundance: .
j_gene: TRBJ2-7
CDR3nt: TGTGCCAGCAGGTATCTTAACGAGCAGTACTTC
CDR3aa: CASRYLNEQYF

v_gene: TRBV10-3
d_gene: .
abundance: .
j_gene: TRBJ1-1
CDR3nt: TGTGCCATCAGGGGGGGACGGATGAACACTGAAGCTTTCTTT
CDR3aa: CAIRGGRMNTEAFF

v_gene: TRBV29-1
d_gene: TRBD1
abundance: .
j_gene: TRBJ1-1
CDR3nt: TGCAGCGTCCAGGACAGGGGCAACACTGAAGCTTTCTTT
CDR3aa: CSVQDRGNTEAFF

v_gene: TRBV9
d_gene: .
abundance: few
j_gene: TRBJ2-2
CDR3nt: TGTGCCAGCAGCTCAAGTGGAGGAGGCGGGGAGCTGTTTTTT
CDR3aa: CASSSSGGGGELFF

v_gene: TRBV10-1
d_gene: .
abundance: many
j_gene: TRBJ2-2
CDR3nt: TGCGCCAGCAGTGAGATCCGGGGCACCGGGGAGCTGTTTTTT
CDR3aa: CASSEIRGTGELFF

v_gene: TRBV24-1
d_gene: .
abundance: .
j_gene: TRBJ2-2
CDR3nt: TGTGCCACCAGTGATCCGACTAGCGCCAGGGGGACCGGGGAGCTGTTTTTT
CDR3aa: CATSDPTSARGTGELFF

v_gene: TRBV4-1
d_gene: .
abundance: .
j_gene: TRBJ2-7
CDR3nt: TGCGCCAGCAGCCAAGGATCCTTTGGCTATTACGAGCAGTACTTC
CDR3aa: CASSQGSFGYYEQYF

v_gene: TRBV19
d_gene: TRBD1
abundance: .
j_gene: TRBJ2-2
CDR3nt: TGTGCCAGTAGTACCGGGACAGTCATCAACACCGGGGAGCTGTTTTTT
CDR3aa: CASSTGTVINTGELFF

v_gene: TRBV10-3
d_gene: TRBD1
abundance: .
j_gene: TRBJ1-1
CDR3nt: TGTGCCATCGGTGATGTCGTGGGGACAGGGGGTTCGGGTGAAGCTTTCTTT
CDR3aa: CAIGDVVGTGGSGEAFF

v_gene: TRBV7-2
d_gene: .
abundance: .
j_gene: TRBJ2-5
CDR3nt: TGTGCCAGCAACTCCCTGCGGGGGCTAGAGACCCAGTACTTC
CDR3aa: CASNSLRGLETQYF

v_gene: TRBV20-1
d_gene: .
abundance: .
j_gene: TRBJ1-1
CDR3nt: TGCAGTGCTAGCGACGAGTGGAACACTGAAGCTTTCTTT
CDR3aa: CSASDEWNTEAFF

v_gene: TRBV12-5
d_gene: .
abundance: .
j_gene: TRBJ2-7
CDR3nt: TGTGCTAGTGGACTGAATCCCTACGAGCAGTACTTC
CDR3aa: CASGLNPYEQYF

v_gene: TRBV6-5
d_gene: TRBD1
abundance: .
j_gene: TRBJ2-2
CDR3nt: TGTGCCAGCAGCTTGAGACAGGGGATAAGTTCCGGGGAGCTGTTTTTT
CDR3aa: CASSLRQGISSGELFF

v_gene: TRBV20-1
d_gene: TRBD2
abundance: few
j_gene: TRBJ2-5
CDR3nt: TGCAGTGCTGAGGGACTAGGAGAGACCCAGTACTTC
CDR3aa: CSAEGLGETQYF

v_gene: TRBV4-3
d_gene: .
abundance: few
j_gene: TRBJ2-5
CDR3nt: TGCGCCAGCAGCCAAGATGTCCAGATTGGGGAGACCCAGTACTTC
CDR3aa: CASSQDVQIGETQYF

v_gene: TRBV7-2
d_gene: TRBD1
abundance: many
j_gene: TRBJ1-3
CDR3nt: TGTGCCAGCAGCGTAATGGGGACAGGGGCTGGAAACACCATATATTTT
CDR3aa: CASSVMGTGAGNTIYF

v_gene: TRBV7-2
d_gene: .
abundance: .
j_gene: TRBJ2-5
CDR3nt: TGTGCCAGCAGCCCAGCCGGGACGCTTCAAGAGACCCAGTACTTC
CDR3aa: CASSPAGTLQETQYF

v_gene: TRBV7-2
d_gene: TRBD1
abundance: many
j_gene: TRBJ2-5
CDR3nt: TGTGCCAGCAGCTTACCAGCAGGGGGCAAGGAGACCCAGTACTTC
CDR3aa: CASSLPAGGKETQYF

v_gene: TRBV7-3
d_gene: .
abundance: .
j_gene: TRBJ2-6
CDR3nt: TGTGCCAGCAGCTTAGGGGGCGGGGGCGCTGGGGCCAACGTCCTGACTTTC
CDR3aa: CASSLGGGGAGANVLTF

v_gene: TRBV5-8
d_gene: .
abundance: .
j_gene: TRBJ1-4
CDR3nt: TGTGCCAGCAGCTTACGGGGGGCCGGCGAAAAACTGTTTTTT
CDR3aa: CASSLRGAGEKLFF

v_gene: TRBV5-6
d_gene: TRBD1
abundance: many
j_gene: TRBJ1-5
CDR3nt: TGTGCCAGCAGCTTAGAAGGGACAGGCAATCAGCCCCAGCATTTT
CDR3aa: CASSLEGTGNQPQHF

v_gene: TRBV9
d_gene: .
abundance: few
j_gene: TRBJ2-7
CDR3nt: TGTGCCAGCAGCGGCCGGGACGCGAGCTCCTACGAGCAGTACTTC
CDR3aa: CASSGRDASSYEQYF

v_gene: TRBV4-1
d_gene: .
abundance: .
j_gene: TRBJ2-5
CDR3nt: TGCGCCAGCAGCCAAGGTCAAGGTGTGGGGACAACCCAGTACTTC
CDR3aa: CASSQGQGVGTTQYF

v_gene: TRBV9
d_gene: .
abundance: many
j_gene: TRBJ2-7
CDR3nt: TGTGCCAGCAGCGTAGCACAGAACCCCTACGAGCAGTACTTC
CDR3aa: CASSVAQNPYEQYF

v_gene: TRBV6-5
d_gene: .
abundance: few
j_gene: TRBJ1-1
CDR3nt: TGTGCCAGCAGAAGGGTTTCGAACACTGAAGCTTTCTTT
CDR3aa: CASRRVSNTEAFF

v_gene: TRBV2
d_gene: TRBD1
abundance: .
j_gene: TRBJ1-4
CDR3nt: TGTGCCAGCAGAGGGGACAGACTCTTTAATGAAAAGCTGTTTTTT
CDR3aa: CASRGDRLFNEKLFF

v_gene: TRBV6-1
d_gene: .
abundance: many
j_gene: TRBJ2-2
CDR3nt: TGTGCCAGCAGTGCCCGGATAGGGGAGCTGTTTTTT
CDR3aa: CASSARIGELFF

v_gene: TRBV12-3/TRBV12-4
d_gene: .
abundance: .
j_gene: TRBJ2-5
CDR3nt: TGTGCCAGCAGTTGGAGCACCCAAGAGACCCAGTACTTC
CDR3aa: CASSWSTQETQYF

v_gene: TRBV3-1
d_gene: .
abundance: .
j_gene: TRBJ1-4
CDR3nt: TGTGCCAGCAGCCAAGATCGAGGGGTTCGGCCAACTAATGAAAAACTGTTTTTT
CDR3aa: CASSQDRGVRPTNEKLFF

v_gene: TRBV24-1
d_gene: .
abundance: many
j_gene: TRBJ2-7
CDR3nt: TGTGCCACCAGTGACCGGGGGAAGATTGAGCAGTACTTC
CDR3aa: CATSDRGKIEQYF

v_gene: TRBV2
d_gene: TRBD2
abundance: once
j_gene: TRBJ2-7
CDR3nt: TGTGCCAGCAGTGTCCACGGACTAGCGGGCTTCTACGAGCAGTACTTC
CDR3aa: CASSVHGLAGFYEQYF

v_gene: TRBV20-1
d_gene: .
abundance: many
j_gene: TRBJ1-4
CDR3nt: TGCAGTGCTCAGAACATGGAACTGTTTTTT
CDR3aa: CSAQNMELFF